This note documents a single T cell receptor (beta chain) sequence. Trimming cost V 2 bases and J 3 bases; bases outside gene matches: 14. The CDR3 loop spans 18 amino acids. Per the germline V gene, CDR1 is SGHVS and CDR2 is FQNEAQ. In the original analysis: Reference gene primer amplification in the assay estimated nucleated cell counts. Assay: immunoSEQ multiplex PCR; the TCRdb copy retains only in-frame clones and omits some. D and trimming come from the DNA, and the V and J calls and clone size come from that table. Of roughly 92,000 clones listed, 90% are singletons. The entry originates in a study of blood T cell repertoires in COVID-19.

This chain connects TRBV7-8 to TRBJ2-3, with 7 bases aligning to TRBD2. The sequencing sample was made of peripheral blood. This sequence was found in a man in his fifties with acute or convalescent COVID-19. CDR3 protein: CASSLRIGGRAGTDTQYF. CDR3 bases: TGTGCCAGCAGCTTAAGGATAGGCGGGAGAGCTGGTACAGATACGCAGTATTTT.